These 10 T cell receptor beta chains originate from one sample sequenced in a study of Ad26.COV2.S vaccination and SARS-CoV-2 variants. Treatment indicated: 15 to 20 received Ad26.COV2.S at low or high dose, single or two shots; roughly 5 received placebo; per-sample allocation not given. Day 63 after the first vaccine or placebo injection was the time point for sampling. Sequencing was performed with immunoSEQ multiplex PCR; in TCRdb, only in-frame clones are kept and a portion is missing. This table has 350,000 to 550,000 clones, 89% appearing once. Specimen: peripheral blood, collected in a trial of Ad26.COV2.S vaccine versus placebo. These receptors were collected from a person aged 18-60 years who received the Ad26.COV2.S COVID-19 vaccine or a placebo.

V gene TRBV11-3 combines with J gene TRBJ2-3, with D possibly matching TRBD2 (6 bases). CDR1 SGHNT and CDR2 YENEEA come from the germline V gene. This CDR3 has 15 amino acids. V lost 3 bases and J lost 3, with 13 bases in between. The CDR3 loop is CASSLGGVRTDTQYF. CDR3 bases: TGTGCCAGCAGCTTGGGCGGGGTGAGAACAGATACGCAGTATTTT.

The V and J genes are TRBV7-9 and TRBJ2-1; D may be TRBD2 (5 bases). CDR3 length: 14 residues. CDR1 is SEHNR and CDR2 is FQNEAQ in the germline V gene (reference sequence). The V and J ends lost 6 bases and 3 bases respectively, with 12 bases between them. The CDR3 spells CASRQLGNYNEQFF. The CDR3 DNA is TGTGCCAGCAGACAGCTCGGGAACTACAATGAGCAGTTCTTC.

This clone showed up just once. The rearrangement uses TRBV4-1 and TRBJ1-5; TRBD1 matches 11 bases. Germline lookup yields CDR1 MGHRA and CDR2 YSYEKL. V lost 0 bases, J lost 7 bases, and 5 bases stayed unmatched. CDR3 length: 16 residues. The CDR3 sequence is CASSQDWTGGRQPQHF. As DNA, the CDR3 is TGCGCCAGCAGCCAAGATTGGACAGGGGGCCGACAGCCCCAGCATTTT.

The chain links TRBV11-3 to TRBJ2-7; D remains unclear. The CDR3 spans 14 residues. Germline lookup yields CDR1 SGHNT and CDR2 YENEEA. V lost 0 bases and J 2 bases, leaving 8 bases between the germline ends. The CDR3 spells CASSLEGATYEQYV. DNA for the CDR3: TGTGCCAGCAGCTTAGAGGGCGCCACCTACGAGCAGTACGTC.

This rearrangement joins TRBV2 to TRBJ2-7; D could derive from TRBD1 or TRBD2 (7 bases each). This CDR3 has 14 amino acids. The ends were cut back, 6 bases at V and 3 bases at J, with 15 bases in the middle. In germline, CDR1 is SNHLY, CDR2 FYNNEI. DNA for the CDR3: TGTGCCAGCAGCGACCAGGGGGGGATCTACGAGCAGTACTTC. Protein product: CASSDQGGIYEQYF.

The V call is TRBV30, the J call TRBJ2-3; 7 nucleotides match TRBD2. V shed 7 bases, J shed 4 bases, and the junction held 14 bases outside the gene matches. The CDR3 has 15 amino acids. Germline values: CDR1 GTSNPN, CDR2 SVGIG (reference sequence). Written as DNA, the CDR3 is TGTGCCTACCTTACCTGGCGGGAGTCCTCAGATACGCAGTATTTT. Translation gives CAYLTWRESSDTQYF.

This clone was counted a few times. The rearrangement uses TRBV6-5 and TRBJ1-2, with unresolved D. CDR1 MNHEY and CDR2 SVGAGI come from the germline V gene. The V gene lost 7 bases and the J gene lost 5 bases, with 17 bases spanning the gap. CDR3 length: 14 residues. The CDR3 loop is CASKPLAMEYGYTF. The CDR3 nucleotides are TGTGCCAGCAAACCCCTCGCGATGGAGTATGGCTACACCTTC.

J is TRBJ2-5 and V is TRBV5-1, with D perhaps TRBD1 (6 bases). CDR1 SGHRS and CDR2 YFSETQ come from the germline V gene. The ends were cut back, 3 bases at V and 5 bases at J, with 14 bases in the middle. The CDR3 sequence is 14 residues long. The DNA for the CDR3 is TGCGCCAGCAGCTCCCAGGGGAAGGCCGAGACCCAGTACTTC. It is translated as CASSSQGKAETQYF.

The rearrangement uses TRBV7-2 and TRBJ1-2; a possible D gene is TRBD1 (5 bases). The CDR3 length is 13 residues. Germline V gives CDR1 SGHTA, CDR2 FQGNSA. Deletions cut 7 bases from V and 8 bases from J, with 17 bases between. CDR3 protein: CASTWVGAQGYTF. In DNA, the CDR3 is TGTGCCAGCACTTGGGTAGGGGCGCAAGGCTACACCTTC. The full variable domain, in which reference TRBV7-2 and TRBJ1-2 provide the parts outside the CDR3, is GAGVSQSPSNKVTEKGKDVELRCDPISGHTALYWYRQSLGQGLEFLIYFQGNSAPDKSGLPSDRFSAERTGGSVSTLTIQRTQQEDSAVYLCASTWVGAQGYTFGSGTRLTVV.

The chain has TRBV21-1 and TRBJ1-6; the DNA was not compared with TRBD1, the D call given in the table. TRBV21-1 is assigned pseudogene status. There are 15 residues in the CDR3. CDR3 amino acids: CAIGQGESYNSPLHF. The CDR3 DNA reads TGTGCCATCGGACAGGGCGAGTCCTATAATTCACCCCTCCACTTT.